This entry concerns a single TCR beta chain. Its antigen is still unknown. The data are from a study of T cell responses to AZD1222 COVID-19 vaccine. General observations from the study: There were mostly white British donors and more females than males, and clonal diversity was possibly underestimated. Breadth and depth of Spike-specific TCRs rose after two AZD1222 doses.

The CDR3 has 13 residues. Trimming took off 2 bases at V and 4 bases at J, with 8 bases between the two ends. Generated by immunoSEQ multiplex PCR, the TCRdb table keeps only in-frame clones and is missing some. There are roughly 120,000 clones in the sample; about nine tenths occur only once, and 6% to 8% lies in the top ten. The sequence derives from an adult in good health. The sequencing used peripheral blood, collected on day 0 of AZD1222 vaccination. The rearrangement joins TRBV12-3 or TRBV12-4 to TRBJ1-1; a weak D match, TRBD1 (6 bases). For the CDR3, the DNA is TGTGCCAGCAGTTTAATAGGGGGCACTGAAGCTTTCTTT. It translates to CASSLIGGTEAFF.